Described below is a single T cell receptor (beta chain) sequence and its context. The germline V and J ends were trimmed by 3 bases and 2 bases, with 10 bases remaining between them. Looked up from germline, CDR1 is WNHNN and CDR2 is SYGVQD (reference sequence). CDR3 length: 14 amino acids. This record comes from a study of cytomegalovirus exposure and HLA in healthy donors. The PCR had 60 Vbeta and 13 Jbeta primers. Produced via immunoSEQ multiplex PCR; TCRdb's table is partial and in-frame only. The sample shows 150,000 or so clones, over 75% of them seen only once. Sample: PBMCs. V usage is TRBV10-1 and J usage is TRBJ1-1; a possible D gene is TRBD1 (5 bases). The source of this sequence is a young man in good health and CMV-seropositive. The CDR3 loop is CASSEGRVNTEAFF. In DNA form, the CDR3 reads TGCGCCAGCAGTGAAGGCAGGGTCAACACTGAAGCTTTCTTT.